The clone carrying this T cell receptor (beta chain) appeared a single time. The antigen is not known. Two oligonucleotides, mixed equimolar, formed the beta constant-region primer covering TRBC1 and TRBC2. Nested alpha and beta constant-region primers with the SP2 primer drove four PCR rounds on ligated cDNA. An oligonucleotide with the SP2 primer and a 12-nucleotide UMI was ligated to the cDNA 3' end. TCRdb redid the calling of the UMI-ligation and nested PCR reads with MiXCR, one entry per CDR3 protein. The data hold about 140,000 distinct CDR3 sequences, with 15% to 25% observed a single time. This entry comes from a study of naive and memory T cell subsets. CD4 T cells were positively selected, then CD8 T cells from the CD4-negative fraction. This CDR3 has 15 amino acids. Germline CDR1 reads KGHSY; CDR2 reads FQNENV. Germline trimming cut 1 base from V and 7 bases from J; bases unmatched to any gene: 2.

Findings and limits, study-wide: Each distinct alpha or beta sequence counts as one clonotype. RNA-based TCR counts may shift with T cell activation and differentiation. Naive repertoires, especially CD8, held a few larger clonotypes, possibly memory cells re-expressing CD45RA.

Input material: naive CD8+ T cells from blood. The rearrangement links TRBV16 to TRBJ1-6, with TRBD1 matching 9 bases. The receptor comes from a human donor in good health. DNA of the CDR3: TGTGCCAGCAGCCAATATGGGACAGGGAATTCACCCCTCCACTTT. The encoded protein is CASSQYGTGNSPLHF. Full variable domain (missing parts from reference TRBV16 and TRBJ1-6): GEEVAQTPKHLVRGEGQKAKLYCAPIKGHSYVFWYQQVLKNEFKFLISFQNENVFDETGMPKERFSAKCLPNSPCSLEIQATKLEDSAVYFCASSQYGTGNSPLHFGNGTRLTVT.